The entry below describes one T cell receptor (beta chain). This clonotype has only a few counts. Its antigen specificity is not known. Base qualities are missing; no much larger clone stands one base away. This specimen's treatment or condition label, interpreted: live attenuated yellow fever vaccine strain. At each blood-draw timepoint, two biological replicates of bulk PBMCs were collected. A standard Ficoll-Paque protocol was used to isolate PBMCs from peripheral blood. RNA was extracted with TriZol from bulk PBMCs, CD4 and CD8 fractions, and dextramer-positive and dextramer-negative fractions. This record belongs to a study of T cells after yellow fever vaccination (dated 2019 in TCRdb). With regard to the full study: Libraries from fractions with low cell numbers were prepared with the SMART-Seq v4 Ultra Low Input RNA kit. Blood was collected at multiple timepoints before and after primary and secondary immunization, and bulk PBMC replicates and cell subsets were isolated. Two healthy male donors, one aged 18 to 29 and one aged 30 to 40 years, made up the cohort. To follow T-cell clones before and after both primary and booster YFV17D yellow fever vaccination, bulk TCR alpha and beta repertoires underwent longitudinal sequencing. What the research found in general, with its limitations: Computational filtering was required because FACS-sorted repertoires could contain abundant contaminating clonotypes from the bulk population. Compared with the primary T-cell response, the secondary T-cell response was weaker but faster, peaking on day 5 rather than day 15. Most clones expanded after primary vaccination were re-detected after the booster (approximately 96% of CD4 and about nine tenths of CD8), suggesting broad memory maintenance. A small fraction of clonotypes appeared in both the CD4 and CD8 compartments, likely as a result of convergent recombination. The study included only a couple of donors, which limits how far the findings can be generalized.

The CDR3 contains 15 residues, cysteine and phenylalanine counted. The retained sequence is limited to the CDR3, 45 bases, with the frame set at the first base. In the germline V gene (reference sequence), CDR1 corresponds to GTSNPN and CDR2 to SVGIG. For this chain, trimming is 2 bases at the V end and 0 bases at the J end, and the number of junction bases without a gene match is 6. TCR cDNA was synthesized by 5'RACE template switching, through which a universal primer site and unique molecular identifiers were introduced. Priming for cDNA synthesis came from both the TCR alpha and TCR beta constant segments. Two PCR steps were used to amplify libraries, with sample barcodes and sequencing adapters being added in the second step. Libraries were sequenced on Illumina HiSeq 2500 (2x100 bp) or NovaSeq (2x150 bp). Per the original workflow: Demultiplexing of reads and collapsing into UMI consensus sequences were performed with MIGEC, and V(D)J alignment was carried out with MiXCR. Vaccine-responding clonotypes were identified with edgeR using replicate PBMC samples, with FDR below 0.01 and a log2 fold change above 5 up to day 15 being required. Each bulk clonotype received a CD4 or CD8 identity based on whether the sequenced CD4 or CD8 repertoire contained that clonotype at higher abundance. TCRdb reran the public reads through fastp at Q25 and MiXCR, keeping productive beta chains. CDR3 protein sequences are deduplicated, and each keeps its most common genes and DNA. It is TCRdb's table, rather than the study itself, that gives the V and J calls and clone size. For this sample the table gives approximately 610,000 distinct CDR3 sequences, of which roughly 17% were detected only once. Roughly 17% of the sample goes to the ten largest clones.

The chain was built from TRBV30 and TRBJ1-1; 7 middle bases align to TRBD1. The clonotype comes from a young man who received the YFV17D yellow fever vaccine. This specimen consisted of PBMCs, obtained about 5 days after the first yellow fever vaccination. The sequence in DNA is TGTGCCTGGAGTTCACAGGGGACTTTGAACACTGAAGCTTTCTTT. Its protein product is CAWSSQGTLNTEAFF.